Below, 19 T cell receptor beta chains from the same sample are listed, as sequenced in a study of blood T cell repertoires in COVID-19. TCRdb keeps only in-frame clones here, not all; method: immunoSEQ multiplex PCR. In the table there are about 68,000 clones, 90% to 95% of which are singletons. The source material was peripheral blood. All receptors come from a man aged 35-49 years with COVID-19, enrolled during active disease.

V usage is TRBV2 and J usage is TRBJ1-6; D call uncertain. Germline V lookup: CDR1 SNHLY, CDR2 FYNNEI. This CDR3 has 16 amino acids. V lost 4 bases and J 0 bases, leaving 10 bases between the germline ends. The CDR3 DNA reads TGTGCCAGCAGTGTCGCCGCGAGCTCCTATAATTCACCCCTCCACTTT. Its protein product is CASSVAASSYNSPLHF.

V is TRBV19 and J is TRBJ2-3, with TRBD1 matching 7 bases. This CDR3 comprises 15 residues. After removal of 4 bases from V and 1 base from J, the junction contained 5 bases not matched to a gene. The germline CDR1 and CDR2 sequences are LNHDA and SQIVND (reference sequence). CDR3 sequence reads: CASSRRQGGTDTQYF. As DNA, the CDR3 is TGTGCCAGTAGTAGGCGACAGGGCGGCACAGATACGCAGTATTTT.

The chain joins TRBV6-1 to TRBJ2-5; D is unclear. V gave up 2 bases and J gave up 4 bases, with 5 bases separating them. CDR1 MNHNS and CDR2 SASEGT come from the germline V gene. The length of the CDR3 is 12 residues. The DNA of the CDR3 is TGTGCCAGCAGTGAAAATCGAGAGACCCAGTACTTC. Translated: CASSENRETQYF.

The V gene is TRBV3-1 (or the pseudogene TRBV3-2), the J gene TRBJ1-2, with 10 bases fitting TRBD1. Germline lookup yields CDR1 LGHDT and CDR2 YNNKEL (reference sequence). V lost 4 bases to trimming and J lost 8 bases; unmatched junction nucleotides: 4. The CDR3 is 13 residues long. The CDR3 here is CASSRQGAEGYTF. CDR3 nucleotide sequence: TGTGCCAGCAGCCGACAGGGGGCTGAAGGCTACACCTTC.

The chain has TRBV19 and TRBJ2-7; 9 bases are shared with TRBD1. V gave up 6 bases and J gave up 1 base; unmatched junction bases: 10. Germline loops: CDR1 LNHDA, CDR2 SQIVND (reference sequence). CDR3 length equals 16 residues. The CDR3 DNA is TGTGCCAGTAGCGACCCCCCGGGACAGGGATCCTACGAGCAGTACTTC. Protein: CASSDPPGQGSYEQYF.

The J gene is TRBJ1-1, the V gene TRBV6-6, with 7 bases matching TRBD1. CDR3 length: 14 amino acids. Germline loops: CDR1 MNHNY, CDR2 SVGAGI (reference sequence). J was trimmed by 1 base and V by 6 bases; bases with no gene match: 5. CDR3 sequence reads: CASRPGQPNTEAFF. The CDR3 DNA follows: TGTGCCAGCAGGCCGGGACAGCCGAACACTGAAGCTTTCTTT.

The chain uses TRBV27 and TRBJ1-2; 9 positions agree with TRBD1. Germline V lookup: CDR1 MNHEY, CDR2 SMNVEV (reference sequence). The CDR3 covers 16 residues. Trimming took 5 bases from V and 3 from J; bases not matched to a gene: 10. The CDR3 loop is CASSRTGQGVYYGYTF. CDR3 bases: TGTGCCAGCAGTCGAACGGGACAGGGCGTATACTATGGCTACACCTTC.

The chain links TRBV5-6 to TRBJ2-1; 10 bases are shared with TRBD2. This CDR3 spans 14 amino acids. The junction had 9 bases not matched to a gene; V was cut back by 8 bases and J by 7 bases. Germline V gene sequence: CDR1 SGHDT, CDR2 YYEEEE. The CDR3 spells CASTPSSGGNEQFF. DNA for the CDR3: TGTGCCAGTACCCCTTCTAGCGGGGGTAATGAGCAGTTCTTC.

The CDR3 nucleotides read TGTGCCACCAGCAGGGGACAGGGGGATTACGGCTACACCTTC. This encodes CATSRGQGDYGYTF. This rearrangement joins TRBV15 to TRBJ1-2; 11 bases align to TRBD1. V trimming: 3 bases; J trimming: 8 bases; junction bases outside the gene matches: 5. Germline V gives CDR1 LNHNV, CDR2 YYDKDF (reference sequence). CDR3 size: 14 residues.

The genes are TRBV2 and TRBJ1-5; D might be TRBD1 (5 bases). Deletions cut 3 bases from V and 7 bases from J, with 10 bases between. CDR1 and CDR2 from the germline V gene are SNHLY and FYNNEI. The CDR3 is 13 amino acids. CDR3 amino acids: CASSDDSPQPQHF. CDR3 sequence (DNA): TGTGCCAGCAGTGATGACAGCCCGCAGCCCCAGCATTTT. Full variable domain (missing parts from reference TRBV2 and TRBJ1-5): EPEVTQTPSHQVTQMGQEVILRCVPISNHLYFYWYRQILGQKVEFLVSFYNNEISEKSEIFDDQFSVERPDGSNFTLKIRSTKLEDSAMYFCASSDDSPQPQHFGDGTRLSIL.

The chain has TRBV28 and TRBJ1-2, with 9 bases fitting TRBD1. Germline-derived CDR1 and CDR2 are MDHEN and SYDVKM. With V trimmed by 3 bases and J by 10 bases, 3 bases remained unmatched. This CDR3 comprises 12 residues. CDR3 sequence reads: CASSLVQGAYTF. The CDR3 coding sequence is TGTGCCAGCAGTTTGGTACAGGGGGCCTACACCTTC.

A single count supports this clone. The chain employs TRBV30 and TRBJ1-2; 9 nucleotides align to TRBD1. The CDR3 covers 15 residues. Germline V gene lookup returns CDR1 GTSNPN and CDR2 SVGIG (reference sequence). Trimming removed 1 base from V and 7 bases from J; junction bases left unmatched: 10. This CDR3 reads CAWSGRTRTGVGYTF. As DNA, the CDR3 is TGTGCCTGGAGTGGCCGCACTCGGACAGGGGTTGGCTACACCTTC.

V usage is TRBV11-1 and J usage is TRBJ2-3; a weak D match, TRBD2 (6 bases). V lost 1 base and J lost 2, with 10 bases in between. The CDR3 has 15 amino acids. Germline V gene lookup returns CDR1 SGHAT and CDR2 FQDESV (reference sequence). The CDR3 DNA is TGTGCCAGCAGCTTAGAACGGGGGACCACAGATACGCAGTATTTT. The encoded protein is CASSLERGTTDTQYF.

This chain joins TRBV5-1 and TRBJ1-4, with a possible D match to TRBD1 (6 bases). The length of the CDR3 is 13 residues. Trimming removed 7 bases from V and 5 bases from J, with 12 bases in between. Looked up from germline, CDR1 is SGHRS and CDR2 is YFSETQ. The CDR3 protein is CASSDRPNEKLFF. The CDR3 DNA is TGCGCCAGCTCGGACAGACCGAATGAAAAACTGTTTTTT.

The chain combines TRBV10-3 with TRBJ2-2; D might be TRBD2 (5 bases). V was shortened by 8 bases and J by 0 bases, with 7 bases between the two germline ends. This CDR3 contains 13 residues. The V gene's germline CDR1 is ENHRY and CDR2 SYGVKD. The CDR3 loop is CAIERANTGELFF. The CDR3 DNA follows: TGTGCCATCGAGAGGGCGAACACCGGGGAGCTGTTTTTT.

A few counts support this clone. The chain combines TRBV7-9 with TRBJ2-3, with 7 bases matching TRBD1. This CDR3 is built from 16 residues. Germline V gene data show CDR1 as SEHNR and CDR2 as FQNEAQ (reference sequence). The junction had 11 bases not matched to a gene; V was cut back by 4 bases and J by 4 bases. Written as DNA, the CDR3 is TGTGCCAGCAGCTATGCGGTAGGGGGCGTGGCAGATACGCAGTATTTT. It encodes CASSYAVGGVADTQYF. The full variable domain, its missing parts supplied by reference TRBV7-9 and TRBJ2-3, is DTGVSQNPRHKITKRGQNVTFRCDPISEHNRLYWYRQTLGQGPEFLTYFQNEAQLEKSRLLSDRFSAERPKGSFSTLEIQRTEQGDSAMYLCASSYAVGGVADTQYFGPGTRLTVL.

The chain has TRBV5-1 and TRBJ2-1; TRBD1 matches at 8 bases. V lost 1 base to trimming and J lost 6 bases; unmatched junction nucleotides: 6. Germline-derived CDR1 and CDR2 are SGHRS and YFSETQ. The CDR3 consists of 15 residues. CDR3 amino acids: CASSLSPGTGNEQFF. In DNA form, the CDR3 reads TGCGCCAGCAGCTTGTCCCCGGGGACAGGCAATGAGCAGTTCTTC.

This rearrangement joins TRBV5-1 to TRBJ2-1; 13 nucleotides match TRBD2. The CDR3 extends over 15 amino acids. CDR1 is SGHRS, CDR2 YFSETQ, per germline. Trimming removed 0 bases from V and 7 bases from J; junction bases left unmatched: 1. CDR3 DNA sequence: TGCGCCAGCAGCTTGGAACTAGCGGGGGGGAATGAGCAGTTCTTC. This codes for CASSLELAGGNEQFF.

J is TRBJ2-5 and V is TRBV28, with D perhaps matching TRBD1 (6 bases). Per germline, CDR1 MDHEN and CDR2 SYDVKM. There are 14 residues in the CDR3. Trimming took 5 bases from V and 2 from J, leaving 12 bases between them. CDR3 loop: CASSPGHRQETQYF. CDR3 coding DNA: TGTGCCAGCAGTCCGGGACATCGACAAGAGACCCAGTACTTC.